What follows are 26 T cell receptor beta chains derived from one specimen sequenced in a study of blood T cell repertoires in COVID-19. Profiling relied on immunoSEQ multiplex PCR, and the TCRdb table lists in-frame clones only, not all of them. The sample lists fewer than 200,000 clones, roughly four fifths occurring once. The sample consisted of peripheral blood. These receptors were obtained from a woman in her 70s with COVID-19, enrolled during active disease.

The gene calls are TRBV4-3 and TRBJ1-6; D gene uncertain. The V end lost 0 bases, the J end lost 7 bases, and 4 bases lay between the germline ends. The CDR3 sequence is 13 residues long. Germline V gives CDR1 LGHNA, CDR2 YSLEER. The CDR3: CASSQDRNSPLHF. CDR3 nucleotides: TGCGCCAGCAGCCAAGATCGGAATTCACCCCTCCACTTT.

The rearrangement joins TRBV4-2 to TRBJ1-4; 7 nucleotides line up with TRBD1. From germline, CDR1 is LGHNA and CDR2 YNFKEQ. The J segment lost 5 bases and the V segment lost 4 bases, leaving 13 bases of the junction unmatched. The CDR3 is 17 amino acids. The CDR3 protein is CASSREENRGINEKLFF. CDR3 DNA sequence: TGTGCCAGCAGCCGAGAGGAGAACAGGGGTATCAATGAAAAACTGTTTTTT.

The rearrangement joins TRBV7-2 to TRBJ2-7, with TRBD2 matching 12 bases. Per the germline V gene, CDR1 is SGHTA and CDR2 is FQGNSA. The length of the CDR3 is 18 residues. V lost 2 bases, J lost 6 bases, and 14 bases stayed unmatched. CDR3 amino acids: CASSLSPSGRAISSEQYF. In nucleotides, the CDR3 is TGTGCCAGCAGCTTAAGTCCTAGCGGGAGGGCCATATCTTCCGAGCAGTACTTC.

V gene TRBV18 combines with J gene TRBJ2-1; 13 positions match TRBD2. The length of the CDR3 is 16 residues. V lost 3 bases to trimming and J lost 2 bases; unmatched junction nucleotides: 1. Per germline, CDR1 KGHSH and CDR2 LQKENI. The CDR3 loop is CASSPGLAGTYNEQFF. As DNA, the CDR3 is TGTGCCAGCTCACCGGGACTAGCGGGGACCTACAATGAGCAGTTCTTC.

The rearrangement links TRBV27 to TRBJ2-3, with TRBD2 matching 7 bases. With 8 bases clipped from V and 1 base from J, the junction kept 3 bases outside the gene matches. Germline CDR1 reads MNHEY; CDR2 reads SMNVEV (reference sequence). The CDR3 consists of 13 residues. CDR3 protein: CASGRGGTDTQYF. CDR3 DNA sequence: TGTGCCAGCGGGAGGGGTGGCACAGATACGCAGTATTTT.

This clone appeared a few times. CDR3 protein: CASRFGDRGGNEQFF. The CDR3 nucleotides are TGTGCCAGCAGATTTGGGGACAGGGGGGGCAATGAGCAGTTCTTC. This sequence joins TRBV27 and TRBJ2-1; 11 nucleotides line up with TRBD1. V gave up 6 bases and J gave up 6 bases; unmatched junction bases: 7. Germline CDR1 and CDR2: MNHEY and SMNVEV (reference sequence). The CDR3 totals 15 residues.

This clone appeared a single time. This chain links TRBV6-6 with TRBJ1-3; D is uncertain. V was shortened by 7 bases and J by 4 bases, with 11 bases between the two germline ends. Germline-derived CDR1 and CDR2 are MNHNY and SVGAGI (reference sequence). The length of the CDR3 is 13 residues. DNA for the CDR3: TGTGCCAGCATTGCAGGATCCGGAAACACCATATATTTT. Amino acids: CASIAGSGNTIYF.

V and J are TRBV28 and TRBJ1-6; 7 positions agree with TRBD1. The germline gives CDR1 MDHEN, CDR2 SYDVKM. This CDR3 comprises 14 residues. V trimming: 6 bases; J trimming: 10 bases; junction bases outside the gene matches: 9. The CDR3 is CASRHRDSRSPLHF. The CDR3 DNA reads TGTGCCAGCAGACACCGGGACAGCCGATCACCCCTCCACTTT. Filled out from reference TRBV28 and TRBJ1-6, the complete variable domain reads DVKVTQSSRYLVKRTGEKVFLECVQDMDHENMFWYRQDPGLGLRLIYFSYDVKMKEKGDIPEGYSVSREKKERFSLILESASTNQTSMYLCASRHRDSRSPLHFGNGTRLTVT.

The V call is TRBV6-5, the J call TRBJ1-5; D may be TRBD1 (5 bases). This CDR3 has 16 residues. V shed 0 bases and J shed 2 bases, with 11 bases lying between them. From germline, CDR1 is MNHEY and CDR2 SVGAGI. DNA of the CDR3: TGTGCCAGCAGTTACTCTAGGGGAGGTGGCAATCAGCCCCAGCATTTT. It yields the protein CASSYSRGGGNQPQHF.

The CDR3 loop is CASSLNPGQGAYGYTF. The CDR3 DNA reads as TGTGCCAGCAGCTTAAATCCCGGACAGGGGGCTTATGGCTACACCTTC. The chain links TRBV7-8 to TRBJ1-2; 11 bases agree with TRBD1. Trimming took 2 bases from V and 5 from J; bases not matched to a gene: 7. Germline lookup yields CDR1 SGHVS and CDR2 FQNEAQ. This CDR3 has 16 residues.

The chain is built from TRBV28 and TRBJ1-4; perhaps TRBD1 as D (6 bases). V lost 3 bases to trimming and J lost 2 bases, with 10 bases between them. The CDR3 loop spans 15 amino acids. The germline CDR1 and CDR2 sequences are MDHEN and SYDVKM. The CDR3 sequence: CASSLGGLTNEKLFF. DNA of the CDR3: TGTGCCAGCAGTTTGGGGGGGCTGACTAATGAAAAACTGTTTTTT.

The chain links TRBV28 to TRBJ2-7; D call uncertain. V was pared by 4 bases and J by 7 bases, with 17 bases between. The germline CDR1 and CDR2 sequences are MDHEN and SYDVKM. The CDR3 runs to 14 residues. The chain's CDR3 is CASSSAAFGGEQYF. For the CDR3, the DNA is TGTGCCAGCAGTTCCGCTGCCTTCGGCGGTGAGCAGTACTTC.

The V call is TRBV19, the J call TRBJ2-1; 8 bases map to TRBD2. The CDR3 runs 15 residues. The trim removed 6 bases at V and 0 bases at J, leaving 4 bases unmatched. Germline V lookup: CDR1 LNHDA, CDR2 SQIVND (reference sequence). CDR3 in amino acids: CASSPAGGSYNEQFF. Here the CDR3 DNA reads TGTGCCAGTAGCCCCGCGGGGGGCTCCTACAATGAGCAGTTCTTC.

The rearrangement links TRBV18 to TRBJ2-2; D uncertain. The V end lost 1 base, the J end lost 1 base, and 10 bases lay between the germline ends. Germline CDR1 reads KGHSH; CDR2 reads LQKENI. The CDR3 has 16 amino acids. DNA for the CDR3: TGTGCCAGCTCACCACTTGGTTCAGGGAACACCGGGGAGCTGTTTTTT. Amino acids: CASSPLGSGNTGELFF.

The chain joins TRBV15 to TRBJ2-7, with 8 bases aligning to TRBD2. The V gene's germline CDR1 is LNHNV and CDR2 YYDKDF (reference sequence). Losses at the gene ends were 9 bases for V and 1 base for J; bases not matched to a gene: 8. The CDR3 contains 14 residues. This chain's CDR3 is CATGPGGSSYEQYF. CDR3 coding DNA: TGTGCCACTGGGCCGGGAGGGAGTTCCTACGAGCAGTACTTC. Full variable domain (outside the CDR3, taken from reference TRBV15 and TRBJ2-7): DAMVIQNPRYQVTQFGKPVTLSCSQTLNHNVMYWYQQKSSQAPKLLFHYYDKDFNNEADTPDNFQSRRPNTSFCFLDIRSPGLGDTAMYLCATGPGGSSYEQYFGPGTRLTVT.

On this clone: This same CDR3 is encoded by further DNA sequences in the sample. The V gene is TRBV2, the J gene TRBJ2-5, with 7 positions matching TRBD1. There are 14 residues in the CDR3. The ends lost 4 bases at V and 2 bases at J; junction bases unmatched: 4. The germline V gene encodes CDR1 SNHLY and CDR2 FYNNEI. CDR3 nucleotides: TGTGCCAGCAGTGGAGACAGGGTTCAAGAGACCCAGTACTTC. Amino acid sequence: CASSGDRVQETQYF. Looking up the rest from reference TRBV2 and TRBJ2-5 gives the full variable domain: EPEVTQTPSHQVTQMGQEVILRCVPISNHLYFYWYRQILGQKVEFLVSFYNNEISEKSEIFDDQFSVERPDGSNFTLKIRSTKLEDSAMYFCASSGDRVQETQYFGPGTRLLVL.

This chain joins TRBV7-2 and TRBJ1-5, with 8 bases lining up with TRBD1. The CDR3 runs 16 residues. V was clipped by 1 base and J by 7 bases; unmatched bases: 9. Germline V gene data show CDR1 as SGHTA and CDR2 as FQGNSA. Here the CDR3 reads CASSLGRRTGNQPQHF. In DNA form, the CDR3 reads TGTGCCAGCAGCTTAGGACGTCGGACAGGGAACCAGCCCCAGCATTTT.

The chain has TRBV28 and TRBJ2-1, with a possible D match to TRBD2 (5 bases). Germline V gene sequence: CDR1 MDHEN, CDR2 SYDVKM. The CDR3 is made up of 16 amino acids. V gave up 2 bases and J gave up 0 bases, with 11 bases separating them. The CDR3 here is CASSLVALSSYNEQFF. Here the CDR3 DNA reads TGTGCCAGCAGTTTAGTAGCGTTAAGCTCCTACAATGAGCAGTTCTTC.

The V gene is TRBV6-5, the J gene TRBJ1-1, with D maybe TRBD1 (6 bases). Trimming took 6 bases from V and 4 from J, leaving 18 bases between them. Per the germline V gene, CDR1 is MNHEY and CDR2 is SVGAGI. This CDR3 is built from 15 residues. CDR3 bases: TGTGCCAGCAGCCGCTCCCCACAGGGTACCACTGAAGCTTTCTTT. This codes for CASSRSPQGTTEAFF.

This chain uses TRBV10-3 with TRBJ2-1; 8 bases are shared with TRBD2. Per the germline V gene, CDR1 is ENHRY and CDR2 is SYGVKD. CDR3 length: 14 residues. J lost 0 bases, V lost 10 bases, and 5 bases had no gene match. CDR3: CATTSGSSYNEQFF. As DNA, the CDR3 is TGTGCCACCACCAGCGGGAGCTCCTACAATGAGCAGTTCTTC.

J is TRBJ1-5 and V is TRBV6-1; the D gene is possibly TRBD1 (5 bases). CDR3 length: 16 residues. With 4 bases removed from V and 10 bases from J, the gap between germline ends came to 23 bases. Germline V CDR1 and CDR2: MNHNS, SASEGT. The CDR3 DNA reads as TGTGCCAGCAGTGTGACCTCGGACACCCGGATTTATCCCCAGCATTTT. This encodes CASSVTSDTRIYPQHF.

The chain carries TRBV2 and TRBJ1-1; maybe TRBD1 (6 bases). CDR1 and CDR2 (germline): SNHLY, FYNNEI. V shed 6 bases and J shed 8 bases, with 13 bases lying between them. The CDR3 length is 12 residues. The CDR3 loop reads CASREQGPEAFF. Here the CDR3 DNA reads TGTGCCAGCAGGGAACAGGGCCCCGAAGCTTTCTTT.

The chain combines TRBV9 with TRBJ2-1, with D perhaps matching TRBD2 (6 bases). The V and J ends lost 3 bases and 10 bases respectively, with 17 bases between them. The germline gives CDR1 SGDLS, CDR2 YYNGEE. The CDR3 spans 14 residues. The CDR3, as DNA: TGTGCCAGCAGCGCGCGCTGGGAACGGGGGGAGCAGTTCTTC. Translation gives CASSARWERGEQFF.

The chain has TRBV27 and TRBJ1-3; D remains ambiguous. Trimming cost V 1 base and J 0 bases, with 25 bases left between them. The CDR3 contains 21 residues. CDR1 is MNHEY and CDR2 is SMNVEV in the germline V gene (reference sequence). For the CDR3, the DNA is TGTGCCAGCAGTTTATTGGTACATCGCTACAGATACTCCTTCTCTGGAAACACCATATATTTT. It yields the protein CASSLLVHRYRYSFSGNTIYF.

The CDR3 region has the DNA TGCGCCAGCAGCTTGGTGGCGGGCACTGAAGCTTTCTTT. Its protein product is CASSLVAGTEAFF. This chain joins TRBV5-1 and TRBJ1-1, with unresolved D. The germline V and J ends were trimmed by 0 bases and 4 bases, with 7 bases remaining between them. Germline V gene data show CDR1 as SGHRS and CDR2 as YFSETQ. The CDR3 sequence is 13 residues long.

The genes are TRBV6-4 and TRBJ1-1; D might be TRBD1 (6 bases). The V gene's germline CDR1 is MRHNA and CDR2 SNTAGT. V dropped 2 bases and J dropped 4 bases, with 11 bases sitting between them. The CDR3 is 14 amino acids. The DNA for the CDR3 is TGTGCCAGCAGTGACCAGGCAGGGGTCACTGAAGCTTTCTTT. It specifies CASSDQAGVTEAFF.